The TCR beta chain described here comes from a study of cytomegalovirus exposure and HLA in healthy donors. Study-wide findings and caveats: Cytomegalovirus-associated status was assigned to about 150 TCR beta chains.

Separation from the 666-subject first cohort characterized the roughly 120-subject validation cohort, to which the donors belonged. The repertoire was sequenced with immunoSEQ multiplex PCR; TCRdb's copy has only in-frame clones and lacks some. The top ten hold around 3.2% of the sample, which has 30,000 to 40,000 clones, 90% to 95% seen once. V shed 3 bases, J shed 1 base, and the junction held 10 bases outside the gene matches. The CDR3 runs to 18 residues. Germline V gene lookup returns CDR1 LNHDA and CDR2 SQIVND (reference sequence). Details on this clone: Its antigen is undetermined.

This TCR came from a man between 18 and 29 years old in good health and CMV-seronegative. Sequenced input: PBMCs. The V call is TRBV19, the J call TRBJ1-5; 9 nucleotides agree with TRBD1. The DNA for the CDR3 is TGTGCCAGTAGTATTACAGGGACAGGGTTGGGAAGCAATCAGCCCCAGCATTTT. Amino acids: CASSITGTGLGSNQPQHF. The whole variable domain, filled in from reference TRBV19 and TRBJ1-5, reads DGGITQSPKYLFRKEGQNVTLSCEQNLNHDAMYWYRQDPGQGLRLIYYSQIVNDFQKGDIAEGYSVSREKKESFPLTVTSAQKNPTAFYLCASSITGTGLGSNQPQHFGDGTRLSIL.